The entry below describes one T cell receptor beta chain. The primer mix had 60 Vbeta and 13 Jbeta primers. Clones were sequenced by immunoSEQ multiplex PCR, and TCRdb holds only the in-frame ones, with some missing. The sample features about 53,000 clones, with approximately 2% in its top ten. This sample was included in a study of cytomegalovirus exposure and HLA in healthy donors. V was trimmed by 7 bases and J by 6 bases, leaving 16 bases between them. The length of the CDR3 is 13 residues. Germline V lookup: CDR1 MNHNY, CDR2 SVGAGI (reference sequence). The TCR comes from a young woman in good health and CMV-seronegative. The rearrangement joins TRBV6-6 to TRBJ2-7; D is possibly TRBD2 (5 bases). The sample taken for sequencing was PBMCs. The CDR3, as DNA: TGTGCCAGCAAGGTGGATAGCGATGGCGAGCAGTACTTC. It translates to CASKVDSDGEQYF.